This entry lists 28 T cell receptor beta chains sequenced from one sample in a study of blood T cell repertoires in COVID-19. Profiled with immunoSEQ multiplex PCR; TCRdb holds only in-frame clones, not every one. Seen here are roughly 280,000 clones, about nine tenths observed once, and the top ten hold roughly 2.2%. The sample taken for sequencing was peripheral blood. The receptors shown here come from a woman aged 45-65 years who had recovered from COVID-19.

The CDR3 reads CASRDEGAGGYTF. DNA of the CDR3: TGTGCCAGCAGGGATGAGGGGGCTGGTGGCTACACCTTC. The chain employs TRBV9 and TRBJ1-2; 7 bases line up with TRBD1. Germline V gives CDR1 SGDLS, CDR2 YYNGEE. Trimming at V came to 5 bases and at J to 7 bases, leaving 8 bases not matched to a gene. The CDR3 loop spans 13 amino acids.

The V call is TRBV5-1, the J call TRBJ2-2; the match to TRBD2 covers 7 bases. V lost 4 bases to trimming and J lost 5 bases; unmatched junction nucleotides: 5. Germline CDR1 SGHRS, CDR2 YFSETQ. The CDR3 sequence is 14 residues long. CDR3 coding DNA: TGCGCCAGCAGCGAGCGGGATCAAACCGGGGAGCTGTTTTTT. Protein sequence: CASSERDQTGELFF.

This clone was found once. This chain joins TRBV6-5 and TRBJ1-1; D perhaps matches TRBD1 (5 bases). This CDR3 comprises 14 residues. Per germline, CDR1 MNHEY and CDR2 SVGAGI. V was pared by 1 base and J by 7 bases, with 13 bases between. Here the CDR3 DNA reads TGTGCCAGCAGTTACTTGGCAGGGTCAGGTGAAGCTTTCTTT. It encodes CASSYLAGSGEAFF.

The chain has TRBV5-4 and TRBJ1-4; D may be TRBD1 (6 bases). Germline loops: CDR1 SGHNT, CDR2 YYREEE (reference sequence). This CDR3 spans 14 amino acids. The V end lost 4 bases, the J end lost 5 bases, and 12 bases lay between the germline ends. The CDR3 nucleotides are TGTGCCAGCAGCGTGGGACAAATAAATGAAAAACTGTTTTTT. Its protein product is CASSVGQINEKLFF.

The table lists this clone with a few counts. The genes are TRBV2 and TRBJ1-2; D unresolved. V shed 7 bases and J shed 4 bases, with 7 bases lying between them. CDR3 length equals 11 residues. CDR1 and CDR2 (germline): SNHLY, FYNNEI. CDR3 sequence (DNA): TGTGCCAGCACCCCCTTCTATGGCTACACCTTC. Amino acids: CASTPFYGYTF.

The V gene is TRBV15, the J gene TRBJ2-1; D perhaps matches TRBD2 (5 bases). This CDR3 region has 12 residues. V was trimmed by 4 bases and J by 10 bases, leaving 11 bases between them. Germline assignment: CDR1 LNHNV and CDR2 YYDKDF (reference sequence). The CDR3 coding sequence is TGTGCCACCAGCACCGAAGGAGGAGAGCAGTTCTTC. Translation gives CATSTEGGEQFF.

This chain links TRBV6-5 with TRBJ1-6; D is perhaps TRBD1 (6 bases). The V end was cut by 3 bases, the J end by 2 bases, with 8 bases between. This CDR3 region has 15 residues. Germline V lookup: CDR1 MNHEY, CDR2 SVGAGI. The CDR3 loop is CASSYAGAYNSPLHF. The CDR3 DNA reads as TGTGCCAGCAGTTATGCAGGGGCCTATAATTCACCCCTCCACTTT.

The chain has TRBV12-5 and TRBJ2-1; TRBD1 might be the D (5 bases). Germline V gene data show CDR1 as LGHNT and CDR2 as FRNRAP. The CDR3 is 11 amino acids. The V and J ends lost 6 bases and 10 bases respectively, with 10 bases between them. The chain's CDR3 is CASGSTGEQFF. The CDR3 DNA sequence: TGTGCTAGTGGCTCTACAGGCGAGCAGTTCTTC.

The chain is built from TRBV7-6 and TRBJ2-3; the match to TRBD1 covers 7 bases. The CDR3 loop spans 15 amino acids. CDR1 SGHVS and CDR2 FNYEAQ come from the germline V gene. V shed 5 bases and J 6 bases; nucleotides not matched to a gene: 11. The CDR3 coding sequence is TGTGCCAGCAGCCCTCGGGAAGGGGGCTTTGATACGCAGTATTTT. Translated: CASSPREGGFDTQYF.

The J gene is TRBJ2-5, the V gene TRBV5-1; D ambiguous. Germline CDR1 reads SGHRS; CDR2 reads YFSETQ. V dropped 2 bases and J dropped 1 base, with 9 bases sitting between them. CDR3 length equals 14 residues. The CDR3 region is CASSFRGGQETQYF. CDR3 bases: TGCGCCAGCAGCTTTCGAGGTGGCCAAGAGACCCAGTACTTC.

The chain joins TRBV5-4 to TRBJ1-2; TRBD1 matches 8 bases. The germline CDR1 and CDR2 sequences are SGHNT and YYREEE (reference sequence). This CDR3 has 16 amino acids. Trimming at V came to 4 bases and at J to 0 bases, leaving 8 bases not matched to a gene. CDR3 coding DNA: TGTGCCAGCAGCCACCCCGGACAGGGTGCTAACTATGGCTACACCTTC. This sequence encodes CASSHPGQGANYGYTF.

The chain has TRBV7-9 and TRBJ2-5, with 8 bases identical to TRBD1. J gave up 1 base and V 5 bases, and 9 bases lay outside the gene matches. The germline CDR1 and CDR2 sequences are SEHNR and FQNEAQ (reference sequence). The length of the CDR3 is 16 residues. The CDR3 loop is CASSQGQGSPQETQYF. CDR3 in DNA: TGTGCCAGCAGCCAAGGACAGGGCTCCCCCCAAGAGACCCAGTACTTC.

V usage is TRBV16 and J usage is TRBJ1-6, with TRBD1 matching over 8 bases. V shed 4 bases and J 3 bases; nucleotides not matched to a gene: 14. The CDR3 is 19 residues long. The germline V gene encodes CDR1 KGHSY and CDR2 FQNENV. CDR3 sequence: CASSPGQGPSLSYNSPLHF. The CDR3, as DNA: TGTGCCAGCAGCCCCGGACAGGGTCCTTCTTTAAGCTATAATTCACCCCTCCACTTT.

The J gene is TRBJ2-7, the V gene TRBV6-5, with a weak D call TRBD1 (5 bases). CDR1 and CDR2 (germline): MNHEY, SVGAGI. CDR3 length: 13 amino acids. V was trimmed by 8 bases and J by 0 bases, leaving 11 bases between them. CDR3 sequence: CASGDSNSYEQYF. For the CDR3, the DNA is TGTGCCAGCGGAGACAGCAACTCCTACGAGCAGTACTTC.

V and J are TRBV18 and TRBJ2-6, with 7 bases aligning to TRBD1. The CDR3 covers 19 residues. V shed 3 bases, J shed 2 bases, and the junction held 13 bases outside the gene matches. Germline V gene data show CDR1 as KGHSH and CDR2 as LQKENI. CDR3 DNA sequence: TGTGCCAGCTCACCGACCCCGGGACAGCAGCTGGCTGGGGCCAACGTCCTGACTTTC. This encodes CASSPTPGQQLAGANVLTF.

This sequence joins TRBV11-2 and TRBJ1-4; 12 bases line up with TRBD1. CDR1 SGHAT and CDR2 FQNNGV come from the germline V gene. The CDR3 is made up of 15 amino acids. V lost 5 bases and J lost 12; bases outside the gene matches: 10. CDR3 coding DNA: TGTGCCAGCAGCCCCGGGACAGGGGGCGTCGGGGAACTGTTTTTT. Protein product: CASSPGTGGVGELFF.

The gene calls are TRBV28 and TRBJ2-7, with 7 bases matching TRBD2. Germline-derived CDR1 and CDR2 are MDHEN and SYDVKM. The CDR3 is 17 amino acids. Trimming at V came to 2 bases and at J to 0 bases, leaving 10 bases not matched to a gene. This CDR3 is CASSLIAGALSSYEQYF. CDR3 in DNA: TGTGCCAGCAGTTTAATTGCGGGAGCGTTAAGCTCCTACGAGCAGTACTTC.

The chain carries TRBV19 and TRBJ1-2, with 10 bases fitting TRBD1. CDR3 length: 16 residues. The germline V gene encodes CDR1 LNHDA and CDR2 SQIVND (reference sequence). J was trimmed by 4 bases and V by 1 base; bases with no gene match: 6. For the CDR3, the DNA is TGTGCCAGTAGTATAGCACGGACAGGGGGTTTCTATGGCTACACCTTC. It yields the protein CASSIARTGGFYGYTF.

The gene calls are TRBV4-3 and TRBJ2-7; 9 nucleotides agree with TRBD1. The CDR3 spans 15 residues. The J segment lost 2 bases and the V segment lost 6 bases, leaving 8 bases of the junction unmatched. Germline CDR1 reads LGHNA; CDR2 reads YSLEER. The CDR3 bases are TGCGCCAGCAGGTCCGGGACAGGGCTAACCTACGAGCAGTACTTC. This translates into CASRSGTGLTYEQYF.

The genes are TRBV2 and TRBJ1-1; D is uncertain. The ends were cut back, 3 bases at V and 2 bases at J, with 7 bases in the middle. Germline CDR1 is SNHLY and CDR2 is FYNNEI. CDR3 length equals 13 residues. This CDR3 reads CASSDEKNTEAFF. CDR3 DNA: TGTGCCAGCAGTGATGAGAAAAACACTGAAGCTTTCTTT.

The chain combines TRBV7-2 with TRBJ2-7, with 7 positions matching TRBD2. V shed 7 bases, J shed 1 base, and the junction held 10 bases outside the gene matches. The germline V gene has CDR1 SGHTA and CDR2 FQGNSA. The CDR3 runs to 15 residues. The CDR3 region is CASTAHGTTSYEQYF. CDR3 nucleotide sequence: TGTGCCAGCACCGCACACGGGACTACGTCCTACGAGCAGTACTTC.

The V call is TRBV2, the J call TRBJ1-5, with D possibly being TRBD1 (6 bases). The CDR3 is made up of 16 amino acids. V lost 4 bases and J 4 bases, leaving 17 bases between the germline ends. CDR1 is SNHLY, CDR2 FYNNEI, per germline. Here the CDR3 DNA reads TGTGCCAGCAGTGGGCACCGGGACATGGTTAATCAGCCCCAGCATTTT. Protein: CASSGHRDMVNQPQHF.

The J gene is TRBJ2-1, the V gene TRBV5-1, with 8 nucleotides matching TRBD1. The CDR3 has 14 residues. V lost 3 bases and J lost 6; bases outside the gene matches: 5. CDR1 and CDR2 from the germline V gene are SGHRS and YFSETQ. The CDR3 sequence is CASSSTGAGNEQFF. In DNA, the CDR3 is TGCGCCAGCAGCTCGACAGGGGCAGGCAATGAGCAGTTCTTC. The whole variable domain, remainder taken from reference TRBV5-1 and TRBJ2-1, is KAGVTQTPRYLIKTRGQQVTLSCSPISGHRSVSWYQQTPGQGLQFLFEYFSETQRNKGNFPGRFSGRQFSNSRSEMNVSTLELGDSALYLCASSSTGAGNEQFFGPGTRLTVL.

This clone was detected ten times or more. CDR3 nucleotides: TGTGCCAGCAGTTACCGAGGGACAGGGTCCTACGAGCAGTACTTC. Amino acid sequence: CASSYRGTGSYEQYF. The rearrangement uses TRBV6-2 or TRBV6-3 and TRBJ2-7; TRBD1 agrees at 9 bases. Per the germline V gene, CDR1 is MNHEY and CDR2 is SVGEGT. The CDR3 length is 15 residues. V dropped 2 bases and J dropped 1; count of bases not matched to a gene: 3.

The J gene is TRBJ1-5, the V gene TRBV4-2; D uncertain. Between the trimmed V and J ends, which lost 5 bases and 6 bases, there was a span of 17 bases. The CDR3 has 15 residues. Germline assignment: CDR1 LGHNA and CDR2 YNFKEQ. CDR3 region: CASSTLEDRGQPQHF. In DNA form, the CDR3 reads TGTGCCAGCAGCACGCTCGAGGATCGTGGTCAGCCCCAGCATTTT.

The J gene is TRBJ2-1, the V gene TRBV2; 9 nucleotides line up with TRBD2. The CDR3 is 17 residues long. The germline gives CDR1 SNHLY, CDR2 FYNNEI. With V trimmed by 3 bases and J by 5 bases, 11 bases remained unmatched. The CDR3 reads CASSDPSAGGWDNEQFF. The CDR3 bases are TGTGCCAGCAGTGACCCCTCGGCGGGAGGGTGGGACAATGAGCAGTTCTTC.

The V call is TRBV5-6, the J call TRBJ2-1; TRBD2 is a possible D gene (6 bases). Looked up from germline, CDR1 is SGHDT and CDR2 is YYEEEE. The CDR3 has 15 residues. V was cut by 4 bases and J by 3 bases, with 14 bases left in between. This CDR3 is CASSPRGGNYNEQFF. DNA for the CDR3: TGTGCCAGCAGCCCACGCGGAGGGAACTACAATGAGCAGTTCTTC. The full variable domain, its missing parts supplied by reference TRBV5-6 and TRBJ2-1, is DAGVTQSPTHLIKTRGQQVTLRCSPKSGHDTVSWYQQALGQGPQFIFQYYEEEERQRGNFPDRFSGHQFPNYSSELNVNALLLGDSALYLCASSPRGGNYNEQFFGPGTRLTVL.

This chain connects TRBV5-1 to TRBJ2-7; possible D gene TRBD2, 7 bases. The ends were cut back, 4 bases at V and 0 bases at J, with 17 bases in the middle. This CDR3 comprises 16 residues. CDR1 is SGHRS and CDR2 is YFSETQ in the germline V gene. CDR3 sequence reads: CASSPGTGGPSYEQYF. The CDR3 nucleotides are TGCGCCAGCAGCCCCGGGACGGGGGGCCCCTCCTACGAGCAGTACTTC.